These 24 T cell receptor beta chains were all obtained from the same sample, sequenced in a study of control samples from healthy donors and cancer patients. Sequenced by immunoSEQ multiplex PCR; TCRdb stores in-frame clones only, minus some. Among some 130,000 clones listed, more than 85% were seen once. Sequencing was done on a sample of blood. These receptors were collected from a young man in good health.

V usage is TRBV7-8 and J usage is TRBJ1-6, with TRBD1 matching over 9 bases. Germline loops: CDR1 SGHVS, CDR2 FQNEAQ. The CDR3 has 15 amino acids. The V and J ends lost 1 base and 5 bases, in that order; junction bases with no gene match: 0. CDR3 DNA: TGTGCCAGCAGCTTAGGACAGGGGGATAATTCACCCCTCCACTTT. It is translated as CASSLGQGDNSPLHF.

The chain joins TRBV7-2 to TRBJ2-7, with TRBD1 as a possible D gene (5 bases). V was pared by 1 base and J by 4 bases, with 17 bases between. CDR1 is SGHTA and CDR2 is FQGNSA in the germline V gene. CDR3 size: 16 residues. The CDR3: CASSLGWNRPPYEQYF. Written as DNA, the CDR3 is TGTGCCAGCAGCTTAGGATGGAACAGGCCCCCTTACGAGCAGTACTTC.

The chain uses TRBV5-1 and TRBJ1-1, with D possibly matching TRBD1 (6 bases). Germline V gene lookup returns CDR1 SGHRS and CDR2 YFSETQ. The CDR3 is 14 amino acids. Deletions cut 4 bases from V and 3 bases from J, with 13 bases between. CDR3 residues: CASSLGQTYTEAFF. CDR3 DNA: TGCGCCAGCAGCCTCGGACAGACTTACACTGAAGCTTTCTTT.

The chain carries TRBV7-9 and TRBJ1-3; D might be TRBD1 (5 bases). Germline CDR1 SEHNR, CDR2 FQNEAQ (reference sequence). Trimming took 1 base from V and 0 from J, leaving 7 bases between them. This CDR3 is built from 15 residues. The CDR3 coding sequence is TGTGCCAGCAGCTTAGTGACAGACTCTGGAAACACCATATATTTT. Translation gives CASSLVTDSGNTIYF.

The chain combines TRBV2 with TRBJ1-5; tentative D call: TRBD1 (5 bases). Germline V gene sequence: CDR1 SNHLY, CDR2 FYNNEI. The CDR3 contains 13 residues. V was clipped by 6 bases and J by 5 bases, with 11 bases between them. CDR3 DNA sequence: TGTGCCAGCAGGGACACTCGAGATCAGCCCCAGCATTTT. Its translation: CASRDTRDQPQHF.

The J gene is TRBJ2-7, the V gene TRBV5-1; TRBD2 matches at 13 bases. J lost 3 bases, V lost 2 bases, and 2 bases had no gene match. The germline V gene encodes CDR1 SGHRS and CDR2 YFSETQ. CDR3 length: 15 residues. The CDR3 bases are TGCGCCAGCAGCTTAGGACTAGCGGGGGACTACGAGCAGTACTTC. Translation gives CASSLGLAGDYEQYF.

The sample holds a few counts of this clone. This sequence joins TRBV29-1 and TRBJ1-6; D is unclear. The CDR3 sequence is 13 residues long. CDR1 and CDR2 from the germline V gene are SQVTM and ANQGSEA. Trimming stripped 4 bases from V and 8 bases from J, with 12 bases between. The CDR3 bases are TGCAGCGTTGCGAATAATGTGGATTCACCCCTCCACTTT. Its protein is CSVANNVDSPLHF.

The rearrangement uses TRBV14 and TRBJ1-3; TRBD1 matches at 8 bases. This CDR3 is 17 amino acids long. Looked up from germline, CDR1 is SGHDN and CDR2 is FVKESK. The ends lost 2 bases at V and 4 bases at J; junction bases unmatched: 10. CDR3 sequence (DNA): TGTGCCAGCAGCCAATTTTTCGGCAGGGGGCCCGGAAACACCATATATTTT. Encoded protein: CASSQFFGRGPGNTIYF.

The chain uses TRBV29-1 and TRBJ1-1; possibly TRBD1 for D (6 bases). The CDR3 has 13 residues. Germline V gives CDR1 SQVTM, CDR2 ANQGSEA. Trimming stripped 0 bases from V and 5 bases from J, with 10 bases between. The CDR3 DNA follows: TGCAGCGTTGAAGAGGACAGCGATACTGAAGCTTTCTTT. It translates to CSVEEDSDTEAFF.

The genes are TRBV19 and TRBJ2-1; 9 bases line up with TRBD2. Looked up from germline, CDR1 is LNHDA and CDR2 is SQIVND (reference sequence). The junction had 7 bases not matched to a gene; V was cut back by 0 bases and J by 4 bases. The length of the CDR3 is 17 residues. The CDR3 is CASSIDYASGTYNEQFF. DNA of the CDR3: TGTGCCAGTAGTATAGACTATGCTAGCGGGACTTACAATGAGCAGTTCTTC. Full variable domain (remainder filled in from reference TRBV19 and TRBJ2-1): DGGITQSPKYLFRKEGQNVTLSCEQNLNHDAMYWYRQDPGQGLRLIYYSQIVNDFQKGDIAEGYSVSREKKESFPLTVTSAQKNPTAFYLCASSIDYASGTYNEQFFGPGTRLTVL.

V gene TRBV19 combines with J gene TRBJ2-4; no clear D. V lost 3 bases, J lost 0 bases, and 9 bases lay in between. The germline V gene encodes CDR1 LNHDA and CDR2 SQIVND (reference sequence). The CDR3 is 15 amino acids. The CDR3 region is CASSILAVAKNIQYF. As DNA, the CDR3 is TGTGCCAGTAGTATTTTAGCAGTAGCCAAAAACATTCAGTACTTC. Full variable domain (rest looked up from reference TRBV19 and TRBJ2-4): DGGITQSPKYLFRKEGQNVTLSCEQNLNHDAMYWYRQDPGQGLRLIYYSQIVNDFQKGDIAEGYSVSREKKESFPLTVTSAQKNPTAFYLCASSILAVAKNIQYFGAGTRLSVL.

This clone came up once. The chain links TRBV27 to TRBJ1-6, with a weak D call TRBD1 (5 bases). V dropped 5 bases and J dropped 7 bases, with 6 bases sitting between them. This CDR3 has 12 residues. CDR1 MNHEY and CDR2 SMNVEV come from the germline V gene (reference sequence). As DNA, the CDR3 is TGTGCCAGCAGTCAGGGAAATTCACCCCTCCACTTT. Its protein product is CASSQGNSPLHF.

This clone was counted a single time. The J gene is TRBJ1-5, the V gene TRBV27; perhaps TRBD1 as D (6 bases). Germline V lookup: CDR1 MNHEY, CDR2 SMNVEV (reference sequence). Trimming shortened V by 5 bases and J by 5 bases, and 22 bases separated the two germline ends. CDR3 length: 17 residues. The CDR3 sequence is CASSLLGQTFTDQPQHF. DNA for the CDR3: TGTGCCAGCAGTCTCCTCGGACAGACTTTCACTGATCAGCCCCAGCATTTT.

The J gene is TRBJ2-3, the V gene TRBV11-2; TRBD2 agrees at 11 bases. The CDR3 runs to 18 residues. V was pared by 1 base and J by 0 bases, with 6 bases of the junction left unmatched. Germline CDR1 and CDR2: SGHAT and FQNNGV. CDR3 residues: CASSLGASGGSSTDTQYF. The CDR3 nucleotides are TGTGCCAGCAGCTTAGGGGCTAGCGGGGGGTCTAGCACAGATACGCAGTATTTT.

This clone occurred once. The chain recombines TRBV7-9 with TRBJ2-2, with D uncertain. Germline assignment: CDR1 SEHNR and CDR2 FQNEAQ (reference sequence). The CDR3 is 16 residues long. The V gene lost 7 bases and the J gene lost 5 bases, with 20 bases spanning the gap. This CDR3 reads CASTTRTKSVTGELFF. The CDR3 region has the DNA TGTGCCAGCACCACCCGTACGAAGAGTGTGACCGGGGAGCTGTTTTTT. Based on the CDR3 plus reference TRBV7-9 and TRBJ2-2, the full variable domain is DTGVSQNPRHKITKRGQNVTFRCDPISEHNRLYWYRQTLGQGPEFLTYFQNEAQLEKSRLLSDRFSAERPKGSFSTLEIQRTEQGDSAMYLCASTTRTKSVTGELFFGEGSRLTVL.

The rearrangement links TRBV27 to TRBJ1-1, with TRBD1 matching 8 bases. Germline CDR1 is MNHEY and CDR2 is SMNVEV (reference sequence). This CDR3 is 15 amino acids long. V was clipped by 5 bases and J by 6 bases; unmatched bases: 11. The CDR3 spells CASSLGQGYRAEAFF. The CDR3 DNA reads as TGTGCCAGCAGTCTCGGACAGGGTTACAGGGCTGAAGCTTTCTTT.

The chain carries TRBV6-5 and TRBJ1-6; 9 positions match TRBD1. V lost 4 bases and J lost 7; bases outside the gene matches: 5. CDR1 and CDR2 (germline): MNHEY, SVGAGI. CDR3 size: 15 residues. The CDR3 nucleotides are TGTGCCAGCAGTTTTAACAGGGGGCCGAATTCACCCCTCCACTTT. This gives the protein CASSFNRGPNSPLHF.

As for this clone: Distinct nucleotide sequences in the sample also encode this CDR3. This chain links TRBV5-1 with TRBJ2-3; D perhaps matches TRBD2 (5 bases). Germline V gene sequence: CDR1 SGHRS, CDR2 YFSETQ. The CDR3 consists of 14 residues. V lost 0 bases, J lost 1 base, and 6 bases lay in between. The CDR3 protein is CASSLGGGTDTQYF. CDR3 sequence (DNA): TGCGCCAGCAGCTTGGGGGGAGGCACAGATACGCAGTATTTT.

Concerning this clone itself: This CDR3 is also generated by other DNA sequences in the sample. This chain joins TRBV3-1 (or the pseudogene TRBV3-2) and TRBJ2-7, with D perhaps given as TRBD1 or TRBD2 (5 bases each). V lost 3 bases and J lost 6, with 9 bases in between. The CDR3 covers 12 residues. Germline CDR1 and CDR2: LGHDT and YNNKEL (reference sequence). The CDR3, as DNA: TGTGCCAGCAGCCAGGGGGTGGGCGAGCAGTACTTC. Translating it yields CASSQGVGEQYF.

The rearrangement links TRBV2 to TRBJ1-4; no reliable D call. This CDR3 comprises 12 residues. Looked up from germline, CDR1 is SNHLY and CDR2 is FYNNEI. The V end lost 10 bases, the J end lost 6 bases, and 12 bases lay between the germline ends. In nucleotides, the CDR3 is TGTGCCACCCCGAGGAGGGATGAAAAACTGTTTTTT. This translates into CATPRRDEKLFF. Based on the CDR3 plus reference TRBV2 and TRBJ1-4, the full variable domain is EPEVTQTPSHQVTQMGQEVILRCVPISNHLYFYWYRQILGQKVEFLVSFYNNEISEKSEIFDDQFSVERPDGSNFTLKIRSTKLEDSAMYFCATPRRDEKLFFGSGTQLSVL.

The rearrangement links TRBV3-1 (or the pseudogene TRBV3-2) to TRBJ2-7; D is undetermined. Germline V CDR1 and CDR2: LGHDT, YNNKEL (reference sequence). The CDR3 has 14 amino acids. Trimming cost V 3 bases and J 2 bases, with 11 bases left between them. CDR3 protein: CASSHRPLTYEQYF. As DNA, the CDR3 is TGTGCCAGCAGCCATCGGCCCCTGACCTACGAGCAGTACTTC.

This rearrangement joins TRBV6-5 to TRBJ1-2, with TRBD1 as a possible D gene (5 bases). Trimming left V 6 bases short and J 5 bases short, with 13 bases between. CDR1 and CDR2 from the germline V gene are MNHEY and SVGAGI. This CDR3 region has 13 residues. CDR3 bases: TGTGCCAGCAGGGGACGATTCTTTTATGGCTACACCTTC. Translating it yields CASRGRFFYGYTF.

Only one count was recorded for this clone. The chain is built from TRBV10-3 and TRBJ2-7; D is uncertain. Germline V gives CDR1 ENHRY, CDR2 SYGVKD. V lost 3 bases, J lost 0 bases, and 6 bases lay in between. This CDR3 comprises 13 residues. The DNA for the CDR3 is TGTGCCATCAGTGATCAACACTCCTACGAGCAGTACTTC. Protein sequence: CAISDQHSYEQYF.

V usage is TRBV19 and J usage is TRBJ1-5; 7 nucleotides align to TRBD1. V was clipped by 5 bases and J by 5 bases; unmatched bases: 9. The V gene's germline CDR1 is LNHDA and CDR2 SQIVND (reference sequence). This CDR3 is 15 amino acids long. As DNA, the CDR3 is TGTGCCAGTAGTCTCAGACAGGGTGGGTATCAGCCCCAGCATTTT. Encoded protein: CASSLRQGGYQPQHF.